The 28 T cell receptor beta chains given below trace back to one sample, sequenced in a study of blood T cell repertoires in COVID-19. Here immunoSEQ multiplex PCR was the method, and the copy in TCRdb shows in-frame clones only, minus some. This sample carries tens of thousands of clones, 85% to 90% of them seen once, and the ten largest clones take 4.9%. Sequencing input: peripheral blood. These receptors were collected from a man in his sixties with active COVID-19.

V usage is TRBV15 and J usage is TRBJ2-1; 8 bases are shared with TRBD1. This CDR3 has 15 amino acids. Looked up from germline, CDR1 is LNHNV and CDR2 is YYDKDF (reference sequence). The junction had 10 bases not matched to a gene; V was cut back by 5 bases and J by 7 bases. In DNA form, the CDR3 reads TGTGCCACCAGCTGGCCCGGACAGGGATCAAATGAGCAGTTCTTC. It is translated as CATSWPGQGSNEQFF.

This chain links TRBV19 with TRBJ1-5; 8 bases fit TRBD1. The V gene's germline CDR1 is LNHDA and CDR2 SQIVND (reference sequence). With V trimmed by 5 bases and J by 4 bases, 7 bases remained unmatched. The CDR3 is 15 residues long. CDR3 loop: CASSRGQGPNQPQHF. The CDR3 nucleotides read TGTGCCAGTAGTCGAGGACAGGGCCCGAATCAGCCCCAGCATTTT.

This chain joins TRBV4-2 and TRBJ2-3, with D perhaps matching TRBD2 (6 bases). This CDR3 spans 14 amino acids. The V end was cut by 0 bases, the J end by 4 bases, with 8 bases between. Per germline, CDR1 LGHNA and CDR2 YNFKEQ. The DNA of the CDR3 is TGTGCCAGCAGCCAAGAGCGGGACCCAGATACGCAGTATTTT. Translation: CASSQERDPDTQYF.

There are a few counts of this clone. The chain combines TRBV6-6 with TRBJ1-6, with TRBD1 identical over 8 bases. Germline loops: CDR1 MNHNY, CDR2 SVGAGI (reference sequence). The CDR3 spans 14 residues. Trimming at V came to 8 bases and at J to 3 bases, leaving 3 bases not matched to a gene. CDR3 DNA sequence: TGTGCCAGCGGACAGGGTTTCTATAATTCACCCCTCCACTTT. The encoded protein is CASGQGFYNSPLHF.

This chain uses TRBV2 with TRBJ2-7; a weak D match, TRBD2 (5 bases). Between the trimmed V and J ends, which lost 5 bases and 5 bases, there was a span of 22 bases. This CDR3 comprises 16 residues. Looked up from germline, CDR1 is SNHLY and CDR2 is FYNNEI. The CDR3 DNA follows: TGTGCCAGCAGTTATACCATTACCGGGATTCAGAACGAGCAGTACTTC. It yields the protein CASSYTITGIQNEQYF.

The chain recombines TRBV11-2 with TRBJ2-7; D is perhaps TRBD2 (5 bases). The CDR3 runs to 13 residues. Between the trimmed V and J ends, which lost 4 bases and 6 bases, there was a span of 13 bases. Per the germline V gene, CDR1 is SGHAT and CDR2 is FQNNGV. CDR3 amino acids: CASSSRSGFEQYF. The CDR3 coding sequence is TGTGCCAGCAGCTCTCGCTCGGGGTTCGAGCAGTACTTC. Together with reference TRBV11-2 and TRBJ2-7, the CDR3 gives the full variable domain: EAGVAQSPRYKIIEKRQSVAFWCNPISGHATLYWYQQILGQGPKLLIQFQNNGVVDDSQLPKDRFSAERLKGVDSTLKIQPAKLEDSAVYLCASSSRSGFEQYFGPGTRLTVT.

V usage is TRBV28 and J usage is TRBJ1-5, with no clear D. The CDR3 is made up of 11 amino acids. Germline CDR1 is MDHEN and CDR2 is SYDVKM. V was clipped by 6 bases and J by 4 bases, with 4 bases between them. CDR3 loop: CASRRNQPQHF. In DNA, the CDR3 is TGTGCCAGCAGGCGGAATCAGCCCCAGCATTTT.

The chain carries TRBV23-1 and TRBJ2-7; TRBD1 matches 8 bases. TRBV23-1 is an ORF for which the function is uncertain. The V segment lost 3 bases and the J segment 7 bases; nucleotides outside the gene matches: 14. The CDR3 totals 16 residues. The CDR3 nucleotides are TGCGCCAGCAGTCATAGAGTTTGGGACAGGCCCCTGGAGCAGTACTTC. This translates into CASSHRVWDRPLEQYF.

This clone was found once. The genes are TRBV15 and TRBJ2-1, with TRBD2 matching 7 bases. Germline values: CDR1 LNHNV, CDR2 YYDKDF (reference sequence). The CDR3 has 15 amino acids. Unmatched junction bases numbered 4, after V lost 1 base and J lost 4 bases. DNA of the CDR3: TGTGCCACCAGCAGAGTTTACGGGGGGTACAATGAGCAGTTCTTC. It is translated as CATSRVYGGYNEQFF.

The V call is TRBV6-2 or TRBV6-3, the J call TRBJ2-7, with a possible D match to TRBD2 (5 bases). Deletions cut 6 bases from V and 6 bases from J, with 18 bases between. The germline gives CDR1 MNHEY, CDR2 SVGEGT. CDR3 size: 14 residues. Written as DNA, the CDR3 is TGTGCCAGCAGCCACCGCAGCGTTCGGGGCGAGCAGTACTTC. This sequence encodes CASSHRSVRGEQYF.

The chain has TRBV7-2 and TRBJ2-1, with 8 nucleotides matching TRBD2. Germline assignment: CDR1 SGHTA and CDR2 FQGNSA. V lost 2 bases and J lost 5; bases outside the gene matches: 5. This CDR3 region has 15 residues. The CDR3 nucleotides are TGTGCCAGCAGCTTATCAGCGGGGGTAAACAATGAGCAGTTCTTC. Protein: CASSLSAGVNNEQFF.

The chain has TRBV14 and TRBJ1-1; D is ambiguous. The CDR3 totals 13 residues. Germline V gene sequence: CDR1 SGHDN, CDR2 FVKESK. V was pared by 2 bases and J by 2 bases, with 6 bases between. In DNA, the CDR3 is TGTGCCAGCAGCCAACTCAGAAACACTGAAGCTTTCTTT. This codes for CASSQLRNTEAFF.

J is TRBJ2-7 and V is TRBV4-2; tentatively, D is TRBD2 (6 bases). Trimming stripped 0 bases from V and 1 base from J, with 16 bases between. This CDR3 region has 17 residues. The germline gives CDR1 LGHNA, CDR2 YNFKEQ. CDR3 DNA: TGTGCCAGCAGCCAAGAAAGGTACGGGGGTACGTCCTACGAGCAGTACTTC. Residues: CASSQERYGGTSYEQYF.

This rearrangement joins TRBV30 to TRBJ1-1; D is possibly TRBD1 (5 bases). Deletions cut 8 bases from V and 0 bases from J, with 13 bases between. The length of the CDR3 is 13 residues. The germline V gene encodes CDR1 GTSNPN and CDR2 SVGIG (reference sequence). The CDR3 region has the DNA TGTGCCACAGCCGGGACTATGAACACTGAAGCTTTCTTT. It is translated as CATAGTMNTEAFF.

By share of the sample, this clone is medium-sized. The rearrangement uses TRBV5-6 and TRBJ1-3; 11 bases map to TRBD1. Germline V lookup: CDR1 SGHDT, CDR2 YYEEEE. The V gene end was trimmed by 1 base and the J gene end by 2 bases; junction bases not matched to a gene: 5. This CDR3 contains 17 residues. CDR3 loop: CASSLFGQGATGNTIYF. The CDR3 nucleotides are TGTGCCAGCAGCTTGTTCGGACAGGGGGCGACTGGAAACACCATATATTTT.

This clone was detected only once. The chain uses TRBV3-1 (or the pseudogene TRBV3-2) and TRBJ2-3; TRBD2 matches 10 bases. J lost 5 bases, V lost 0 bases, and 11 bases had no gene match. The CDR3 totals 18 residues. CDR1 is LGHDT and CDR2 is YNNKEL in the germline V gene (reference sequence). The CDR3 nucleotides read TGTGCCAGCAGCCAAGATCCTGAGCGGGAGGGCCCCCTAGATACGCAGTATTTT. Translated: CASSQDPEREGPLDTQYF.

This chain connects TRBV5-1 to TRBJ2-3; possibly TRBD2 for D (5 bases). Germline V lookup: CDR1 SGHRS, CDR2 YFSETQ. V lost 0 bases to trimming and J lost 5 bases, with 10 bases between them. This CDR3 spans 14 amino acids. This chain's CDR3 is CASSLGLEGDTQYF. CDR3 bases: TGCGCCAGCAGCTTGGGCCTCGAGGGAGATACGCAGTATTTT.

V is TRBV9 and J is TRBJ2-7, with 9 bases fitting TRBD2. Germline values: CDR1 SGDLS, CDR2 YYNGEE. The CDR3 is made up of 14 amino acids. V gave up 4 bases and J gave up 3 bases; unmatched junction bases: 5. DNA for the CDR3: TGTGCCAGCAGCCCAACTAGCGGGTTCTACGAGCAGTACTTC. Translation gives CASSPTSGFYEQYF.

V gene TRBV28 combines with J gene TRBJ1-5, with 9 bases fitting TRBD1. The CDR3 consists of 13 residues. V dropped 10 bases and J dropped 7; count of bases not matched to a gene: 8. Per germline, CDR1 MDHEN and CDR2 SYDVKM. The CDR3 DNA is TGTGCCACCCGGGACAGGGAAGGGCAGCCCCAGCATTTT. This gives the protein CATRDREGQPQHF. Variable domain in full (rest from reference TRBV28 and TRBJ1-5): DVKVTQSSRYLVKRTGEKVFLECVQDMDHENMFWYRQDPGLGLRLIYFSYDVKMKEKGDIPEGYSVSREKKERFSLILESASTNQTSMYLCATRDREGQPQHFGDGTRLSIL.

This clone was found a few times. The chain joins TRBV5-1 to TRBJ2-2, with TRBD1 matching 9 bases. Germline CDR1 reads SGHRS; CDR2 reads YFSETQ. V lost 4 bases to trimming and J lost 3 bases; unmatched junction nucleotides: 13. This CDR3 has 18 residues. The CDR3 sequence is CASSPQPAGTGYTGELFF. The CDR3 DNA is TGCGCCAGCAGCCCACAACCCGCCGGGACAGGGTACACCGGGGAGCTGTTTTTT. The complete variable domain, with remaining parts taken from reference TRBV5-1 and TRBJ2-2, reads KAGVTQTPRYLIKTRGQQVTLSCSPISGHRSVSWYQQTPGQGLQFLFEYFSETQRNKGNFPGRFSGRQFSNSRSEMNVSTLELGDSALYLCASSPQPAGTGYTGELFFGEGSRLTVL.

This chain joins TRBV7-2 and TRBJ2-1; 7 bases agree with TRBD2. V lost 7 bases to trimming and J lost 4 bases; unmatched junction nucleotides: 19. This CDR3 region has 18 residues. The germline gives CDR1 SGHTA, CDR2 FQGNSA. In DNA form, the CDR3 reads TGTGCCAGCACCGTATCGGGTCGTGCGGGAGAATTATACAATGAGCAGTTCTTC. Residues: CASTVSGRAGELYNEQFF.

The chain has TRBV12-3 or TRBV12-4 and TRBJ1-5; D is undetermined. There are 13 residues in the CDR3. V was pared by 5 bases and J by 5 bases, with 10 bases between. CDR3: CASSPNPDQPQHF. The CDR3, as DNA: TGTGCCAGCAGTCCCAACCCGGATCAGCCCCAGCATTTT.

V gene TRBV6-5 combines with J gene TRBJ2-7, with D unclear. The CDR3 has 13 amino acids. CDR1 MNHEY and CDR2 SVGAGI come from the germline V gene. Deletions cut 5 bases from V and 1 base from J, with 9 bases between. This CDR3 reads CASSPAGSYEQYF. The CDR3 DNA reads as TGTGCCAGCAGTCCTGCCGGGTCCTACGAGCAGTACTTC.

The gene calls are TRBV7-3 and TRBJ2-2, with D tentatively TRBD1 (6 bases). Between the trimmed V and J ends, which lost 5 bases and 7 bases, there was a span of 17 bases. The CDR3 totals 15 residues. CDR1 is SGHTA, CDR2 FQGTGA, per germline. The CDR3 DNA reads TGTGCCAGCAGCCAAATTGGGGGCGGAGGCGGGGAGCTGTTTTTT. This translates into CASSQIGGGGGELFF.

This chain joins TRBV7-8 and TRBJ2-3, with TRBD1 matching over 7 bases. The junction had 4 bases not matched to a gene; V was cut back by 4 bases and J by 0 bases. The germline CDR1 and CDR2 sequences are SGHVS and FQNEAQ. The CDR3 is made up of 15 amino acids. The CDR3: CASSSRGSSTDTQYF. The CDR3 bases are TGTGCCAGCAGCTCCAGGGGGTCTAGCACAGATACGCAGTATTTT.

This sequence joins TRBV7-9 and TRBJ1-1; D remains unclear. Germline lookup yields CDR1 SEHNR and CDR2 FQNEAQ (reference sequence). The V end was cut by 5 bases, the J end by 4 bases, with 14 bases between. There are 14 residues in the CDR3. The DNA for the CDR3 is TGTGCCAGCAGCCCCCTGATGGGGAGCACTGAAGCTTTCTTT. Amino acid sequence: CASSPLMGSTEAFF. Full variable domain (missing parts from reference TRBV7-9 and TRBJ1-1): DTGVSQNPRHKITKRGQNVTFRCDPISEHNRLYWYRQTLGQGPEFLTYFQNEAQLEKSRLLSDRFSAERPKGSFSTLEIQRTEQGDSAMYLCASSPLMGSTEAFFGQGTRLTVV.

The J gene is TRBJ2-5, the V gene TRBV18, with TRBD1 matching over 9 bases. Germline loops: CDR1 KGHSH, CDR2 LQKENI. With 4 bases clipped from V and 5 bases from J, the junction kept 5 bases outside the gene matches. This CDR3 spans 14 amino acids. CDR3 residues: CASSLTGGGETQYF. CDR3 DNA sequence: TGTGCCAGCTCACTCACAGGGGGCGGCGAGACCCAGTACTTC. Based on the CDR3 plus reference TRBV18 and TRBJ2-5, the full variable domain is NAGVMQNPRHLVRRRGQEARLRCSPMKGHSHVYWYRQLPEEGLKFMVYLQKENIIDESGMPKERFSAEFPKEGPSILRIQQVVRGDSAAYFCASSLTGGGETQYFGPGTRLLVL.

The CDR3 is CASSSSGTGYGYTF. Here the CDR3 DNA reads TGTGCCAGCAGCTCCTCCGGGACAGGGTATGGCTACACCTTC. The chain combines TRBV2 with TRBJ1-2; 9 bases match TRBD1. The CDR3 is made up of 14 amino acids. CDR1 and CDR2 from the germline V gene are SNHLY and FYNNEI. J was trimmed by 5 bases and V by 6 bases; bases with no gene match: 7. The full variable domain, in which reference TRBV2 and TRBJ1-2 provide the parts outside the CDR3, is EPEVTQTPSHQVTQMGQEVILRCVPISNHLYFYWYRQILGQKVEFLVSFYNNEISEKSEIFDDQFSVERPDGSNFTLKIRSTKLEDSAMYFCASSSSGTGYGYTFGSGTRLTVV.